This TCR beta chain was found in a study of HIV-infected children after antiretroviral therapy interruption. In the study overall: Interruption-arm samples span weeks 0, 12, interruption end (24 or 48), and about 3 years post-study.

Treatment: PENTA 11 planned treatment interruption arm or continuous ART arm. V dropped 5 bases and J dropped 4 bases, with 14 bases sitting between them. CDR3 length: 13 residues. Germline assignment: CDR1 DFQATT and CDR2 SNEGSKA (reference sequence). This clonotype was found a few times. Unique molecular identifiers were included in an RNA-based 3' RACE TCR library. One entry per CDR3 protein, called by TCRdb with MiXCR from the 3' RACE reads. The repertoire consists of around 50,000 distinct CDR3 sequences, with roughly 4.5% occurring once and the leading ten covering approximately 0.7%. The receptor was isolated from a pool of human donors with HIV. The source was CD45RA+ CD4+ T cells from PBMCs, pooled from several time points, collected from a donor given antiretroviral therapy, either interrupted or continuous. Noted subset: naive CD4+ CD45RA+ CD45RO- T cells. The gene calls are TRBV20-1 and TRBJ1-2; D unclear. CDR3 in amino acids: CSALPGSAYGYTF. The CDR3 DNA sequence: TGCAGTGCTCTACCGGGCTCCGCCTATGGCTACACCTTC.